One sample yielded the 10 T cell receptor beta chains listed below, sequenced in a study of vaccination effects on CD4 cells after COVID-19. Generated by immunoSEQ multiplex PCR, the TCRdb table keeps only in-frame clones and is missing some. The sample shows 63,000 or so clones, about 69% of them seen only once. Their antigens remain unidentified. With the ViraFEST assay, the study expanded antigen-specific CD4+ T cells using viral peptide pools, then sequenced them. Isolating CD4+ T cells followed approximately nine days of culture. From March to December 2020, the person had a SARS-CoV-2 infection that was confirmed by PCR. The sequencing here drew on CD4+ T cells from PBMCs cultured with HIV peptides, taken before COVID-19 vaccination. Described subset: HIV-1 Nef peptide pool negative control/reference culture. All receptors derive from a human donor who had a prior SARS-CoV-2 infection.

This clone was counted a single time. The V call is TRBV5-5, the J call TRBJ2-7; D is ambiguous. Germline loops: CDR1 SGHKS, CDR2 YYEKEE (reference sequence). The CDR3 is made up of 13 amino acids. Deletions cut 0 bases from V and 1 base from J, with 5 bases between. As DNA, the CDR3 is TGTGCCAGCAGCTTGGGGCAGTCCTACGAGCAGTACTTC. Encoded protein: CASSLGQSYEQYF. Variable domain in full (rest from reference TRBV5-5 and TRBJ2-7): DAGVTQSPTHLIKTRGQQVTLRCSPISGHKSVSWYQQVLGQGPQFIFQYYEKEERGRGNFPDRFSARQFPNYSSELNVNALLLGDSALYLCASSLGQSYEQYFGPGTRLTVT.

The chain is built from TRBV6-5 and TRBJ2-7; no reliable D call. CDR3 length: 11 amino acids. Germline V gene sequence: CDR1 MNHEY, CDR2 SVGAGI. V lost 10 bases, J lost 4 bases, and 11 bases lay in between. The CDR3 protein is CATMVRYEQYF. In DNA form, the CDR3 reads TGTGCCACAATGGTTCGATACGAGCAGTACTTC.

The chain links TRBV15 to TRBJ1-1; D is undetermined. The V gene lost 0 bases and the J gene lost 7 bases, with 6 bases spanning the gap. This CDR3 contains 12 residues. The germline V gene encodes CDR1 LNHNV and CDR2 YYDKDF (reference sequence). DNA for the CDR3: TGTGCCACCAGCAGAGACTCATTTGAAGCTTTCTTT. This translates into CATSRDSFEAFF.

The V call is TRBV4-2, the J call TRBJ2-5, with D perhaps TRBD2 (5 bases). The length of the CDR3 is 16 residues. Germline V gene sequence: CDR1 LGHNA, CDR2 YNFKEQ. Trimming took off 0 bases at V and 0 bases at J, with 11 bases between the two ends. Here the CDR3 DNA reads TGTGCCAGCAGCCAAGATTTCGGAGCGGACCAAGAGACCCAGTACTTC. It yields the protein CASSQDFGADQETQYF.

This chain joins TRBV6-5 and TRBJ1-1; the D is unclear. Trimming shortened V by 1 base and J by 0 bases, and 6 bases separated the two germline ends. The germline V gene encodes CDR1 MNHEY and CDR2 SVGAGI. There are 14 residues in the CDR3. The CDR3 sequence is CASSYLVVNTEAFF. The CDR3 DNA reads TGTGCCAGCAGTTACTTAGTCGTGAACACTGAAGCTTTCTTT.

The chain carries TRBV3-1 (or the pseudogene TRBV3-2) and TRBJ2-5; D is ambiguous. Trimming stripped 1 base from V and 4 bases from J, with 1 base between. Germline V lookup: CDR1 LGHDT, CDR2 YNNKEL (reference sequence). CDR3 length: 11 amino acids. The CDR3 spells CASSQGETQYF. CDR3 bases: TGTGCCAGCAGCCAAGGAGAGACCCAGTACTTC.

The chain links TRBV20-1 to TRBJ1-5; D call uncertain. Germline V gene lookup returns CDR1 DFQATT and CDR2 SNEGSKA (reference sequence). V lost 5 bases and J 5 bases, leaving 7 bases between the germline ends. The CDR3 sequence is 11 residues long. This CDR3 is CSAGEHQPQHF. The CDR3, as DNA: TGCAGTGCTGGGGAACATCAGCCCCAGCATTTT.

J is TRBJ1-1 and V is TRBV2, with a weak D call TRBD1 (5 bases). Trimming cost V 8 bases and J 5 bases, with 9 bases left between them. Germline CDR1 SNHLY, CDR2 FYNNEI. The CDR3 contains 11 residues. CDR3 amino acids: CASGGVTEAFF. The DNA of the CDR3 is TGTGCCAGCGGAGGGGTAACTGAAGCTTTCTTT.

CDR3 DNA sequence: TGTGCCTCCGAGCGGGGTTTAAATGAGCAGTTCTTC. Protein sequence: CASERGLNEQFF. V is TRBV30 and J is TRBJ2-1; 7 nucleotides line up with TRBD2. The V gene's germline CDR1 is GTSNPN and CDR2 SVGIG (reference sequence). The junction had 7 bases not matched to a gene; V was cut back by 7 bases and J by 7 bases. This CDR3 region has 12 residues.

The J gene is TRBJ2-7, the V gene TRBV6-5; 13 nucleotides agree with TRBD2. The CDR3 loop spans 15 amino acids. Germline CDR1 reads MNHEY; CDR2 reads SVGAGI. The junction had 4 bases not matched to a gene; V was cut back by 2 bases and J by 6 bases. CDR3 in amino acids: CASSYETSGRREQYF. The DNA of the CDR3 is TGTGCCAGCAGTTACGAGACTAGCGGGAGGCGCGAGCAGTACTTC.